This paragraph reports one T cell receptor (beta chain). Its antigen is unidentified. One end of the junction varies from germline; a read error may be responsible. This sample is drawn from a study of T cells in localized non-small cell lung cancer. General study points: Among the tissues sampled, uninvolved adjacent lung had the highest T cell clonality, above tumor. Higher adjacent-lung clonality was associated with shorter survival. Only one tumor region was sequenced, so heterogeneity remains possible.

The CDR3 is made up of 14 amino acids. Germline V gives CDR1 SGDLS, CDR2 YYNGEE. Sequencing used immunoSEQ multiplex PCR; TCRdb keeps in-frame clones, though not all of them. This sample has several thousand clones, with roughly 60% found just once. The material was lymph node tissue, obtained before any cancer treatment. V is TRBV9 and J is TRBJ2-5; 11 positions match TRBD2. This TCR derives from a male donor aged 60 or over with stage I squamous cell lung carcinoma. This CDR3 is CASSVAGGVETQYF. The CDR3 DNA reads as TGTGCCAGCAGTGTAGCGGGAGGGGTGGAGACCCAGTACTTC.